These 18 T cell receptor beta chains were all obtained from the same sample, sequenced in a study of blood T cell repertoires in COVID-19. The protocol was immunoSEQ multiplex PCR, while the TCRdb copy is restricted to in-frame clones and leaves out a portion. The sample records approximately 80,000 clones, 81% being singletons. Sequenced: peripheral blood. All receptors come from a man older than 75 with acute or convalescent COVID-19.

J is TRBJ2-7 and V is TRBV6-5; the match to TRBD1 covers 7 bases. CDR3 length: 12 amino acids. The junction had 1 base not matched to a gene; V was cut back by 7 bases and J by 1 base. In germline, CDR1 is MNHEY, CDR2 SVGAGI. The CDR3 bases are TGTGCCAGCACGGGACAGTCCTACGAGCAGTACTTC. This codes for CASTGQSYEQYF.

The chain recombines TRBV5-4 with TRBJ2-7, with 9 bases matching TRBD2. V was clipped by 4 bases and J by 6 bases; unmatched bases: 11. The germline gives CDR1 SGHNT, CDR2 YYREEE (reference sequence). This CDR3 spans 15 amino acids. CDR3 region: CASSTVAGENIEQYF. The CDR3 nucleotides are TGTGCCAGCAGCACCGTAGCGGGAGAGAATATCGAGCAGTACTTC.

This chain connects TRBV25-1 to TRBJ1-3, with D maybe TRBD1 (5 bases). The germline V and J ends were trimmed by 5 bases and 0 bases, with 14 bases remaining between them. CDR1 and CDR2 from the germline V gene are MGHDK and SYGVNS. The CDR3 runs to 16 residues. In nucleotides, the CDR3 is TGTGCCAGCAGTAGTAAGGAGGGGACCTCTGGAAACACCATATATTTT. The encoded protein is CASSSKEGTSGNTIYF. The full variable domain, in which reference TRBV25-1 and TRBJ1-3 provide the parts outside the CDR3, is EADIYQTPRYLVIGTGKKITLECSQTMGHDKMYWYQQDPGMELHLIHYSYGVNSTEKGDLSSESTVSRIRTEHFPLTLESARPSHTSQYLCASSSKEGTSGNTIYFGEGSWLTVV.

V gene TRBV11-3 combines with J gene TRBJ2-2; D perhaps matches TRBD2 (5 bases). V lost 1 base, J lost 7 bases, and 7 bases lay in between. The germline gives CDR1 SGHNT, CDR2 YENEEA. The CDR3 is 13 residues long. This CDR3 reads CASSLGGVGELFF. The CDR3 DNA is TGTGCCAGCAGCTTAGGGGGAGTCGGGGAGCTGTTTTTT.

This chain uses TRBV11-2 with TRBJ1-1, with 8 bases matching TRBD1. The junction had 5 bases not matched to a gene; V was cut back by 3 bases and J by 2 bases. The CDR3 contains 15 residues. Germline CDR1 and CDR2: SGHAT and FQNNGV. The CDR3 loop is CASSFLTGVNTEAFF. CDR3 coding DNA: TGTGCCAGCAGCTTTCTGACAGGGGTAAACACTGAAGCTTTCTTT.

This chain joins TRBV7-6 and TRBJ1-2, with a weak D call TRBD1 (6 bases). Trimming removed 2 bases from V and 7 bases from J, with 17 bases in between. The CDR3 consists of 15 residues. Germline-derived CDR1 and CDR2 are SGHVS and FNYEAQ. The CDR3 region is CASSLTAGGAGGYTF. CDR3 bases: TGTGCCAGCAGCTTAACGGCGGGGGGCGCTGGTGGCTACACCTTC.

The gene calls are TRBV2 and TRBJ2-7, with D unresolved. Germline CDR1 is SNHLY and CDR2 is FYNNEI. The CDR3 has 13 residues. Trimming took off 5 bases at V and 1 base at J, with 9 bases between the two ends. Here the CDR3 DNA reads TGTGCCAGCAGTCACGCGCCGTCCTACGAGCAGTACTTC. Translated: CASSHAPSYEQYF.

The chain links TRBV7-3 to TRBJ1-5, with a possible D match to TRBD1 (6 bases). The germline V gene has CDR1 SGHTA and CDR2 FQGTGA. Trimming stripped 5 bases from V and 4 bases from J, with 9 bases between. This CDR3 has 13 amino acids. The CDR3 region has the DNA TGTGCCAGCAGCCCACAGGGAAATCAGCCCCAGCATTTT. Encoded protein: CASSPQGNQPQHF. Using reference TRBV7-3 and TRBJ1-5 for the parts outside the CDR3, the full variable domain is GAGVSQTPSNKVTEKGKYVELRCDPISGHTALYWYRQSLGQGPEFLIYFQGTGAADDSGLPNDRFFAVRPEGSVSTLKIQRTERGDSAVYLCASSPQGNQPQHFGDGTRLSIL.

This clone was picked up one time. The chain joins TRBV28 to TRBJ2-6; the match to TRBD1 covers 8 bases. Germline CDR1 MDHEN, CDR2 SYDVKM. The CDR3 length is 18 residues. With V trimmed by 2 bases and J by 0 bases, 6 bases remained unmatched. The CDR3 nucleotides are TGTGCCAGCAGTTTACAGGGGACAGGACCCTCTGGGGCCAACGTCCTGACTTTC. Translated, it gives CASSLQGTGPSGANVLTF.

V gene TRBV27 combines with J gene TRBJ2-7; TRBD1 matches at 7 bases. The V segment lost 6 bases and the J segment 2 bases; nucleotides outside the gene matches: 7. Germline V lookup: CDR1 MNHEY, CDR2 SMNVEV (reference sequence). The length of the CDR3 is 14 residues. The CDR3 DNA is TGTGCCAGCAGAACCCAGGGGGAAACCTACGAGCAGTACTTC. Its protein product is CASRTQGETYEQYF.

The V call is TRBV5-5, the J call TRBJ2-5; weak D call: TRBD1 (6 bases). Trimming removed 4 bases at V and 0 bases at J, with 10 bases between. CDR1 and CDR2 from the germline V gene are SGHKS and YYEKEE (reference sequence). The CDR3 runs 14 residues. The CDR3 sequence is CASSHGDNQETQYF. DNA of the CDR3: TGTGCCAGCAGCCACGGGGACAACCAAGAGACCCAGTACTTC.

V usage is TRBV25-1 and J usage is TRBJ2-1, with D possibly being TRBD2 (6 bases). The CDR3 has 16 amino acids. Germline CDR1 MGHDK, CDR2 SYGVNS. Trimming removed 4 bases at V and 2 bases at J, with 15 bases between. The CDR3 region is CASSGGERRAYNEQFF. The DNA of the CDR3 is TGTGCCAGCAGTGGGGGGGAGCGCCGCGCCTACAATGAGCAGTTCTTC.

This chain connects TRBV7-3 to TRBJ1-1; D might be TRBD1 (5 bases). Germline CDR1 SGHTA, CDR2 FQGTGA. The CDR3 is 13 amino acids. V lost 2 bases and J 6 bases, leaving 10 bases between the germline ends. The CDR3 loop reads CASSLSPGAEAFF. Written as DNA, the CDR3 is TGTGCCAGCAGCTTATCCCCGGGGGCTGAAGCTTTCTTT.

In its sample, this clone was seen a few times. The J gene is TRBJ2-7, the V gene TRBV7-9; 9 bases agree with TRBD1. This CDR3 is built from 14 residues. V was pared by 6 bases and J by 2 bases, with 5 bases of the junction left unmatched. Germline V gene lookup returns CDR1 SEHNR and CDR2 FQNEAQ (reference sequence). The CDR3, as DNA: TGTGCCAGCAGTTTCGGACAGGGGACCTACGAGCAGTACTTC. Translating gives CASSFGQGTYEQYF. Full variable domain (remainder filled in from reference TRBV7-9 and TRBJ2-7): DTGVSQNPRHKITKRGQNVTFRCDPISEHNRLYWYRQTLGQGPEFLTYFQNEAQLEKSRLLSDRFSAERPKGSFSTLEIQRTEQGDSAMYLCASSFGQGTYEQYFGPGTRLTVT.

This chain joins TRBV5-1 and TRBJ1-2; 9 bases line up with TRBD1. The germline CDR1 and CDR2 sequences are SGHRS and YFSETQ. Unmatched junction bases numbered 6, after V lost 3 bases and J lost 6 bases. The CDR3 covers 14 residues. CDR3 loop: CASSSLQGANGYTF. CDR3 sequence (DNA): TGCGCCAGCAGCTCACTACAGGGGGCGAATGGCTACACCTTC.

The chain uses TRBV19 and TRBJ2-1; 8 nucleotides match TRBD2. The CDR3 has 14 residues. Germline CDR1 is LNHDA and CDR2 is SQIVND (reference sequence). V lost 10 bases, J lost 4 bases, and 9 bases stayed unmatched. CDR3 protein: CATRGLAGYNEQFF. As DNA, the CDR3 is TGTGCCACCCGGGGGCTAGCGGGTTACAATGAGCAGTTCTTC. The full variable domain, its missing parts supplied by reference TRBV19 and TRBJ2-1, is DGGITQSPKYLFRKEGQNVTLSCEQNLNHDAMYWYRQDPGQGLRLIYYSQIVNDFQKGDIAEGYSVSREKKESFPLTVTSAQKNPTAFYLCATRGLAGYNEQFFGPGTRLTVL.

This clone was found a few times. The chain has TRBV29-1 and TRBJ1-2; 10 positions match TRBD1. This CDR3 contains 14 residues. Losses at the gene ends were 5 bases for V and 0 bases for J; bases not matched to a gene: 3. Germline V gene sequence: CDR1 SQVTM, CDR2 ANQGSEA. CDR3 nucleotide sequence: TGCAGCGTTAGACAGGGGGCTTCTAACTATGGCTACACCTTC. It yields the protein CSVRQGASNYGYTF.

The chain links TRBV7-2 to TRBJ1-2; D is uncertain. Trimming shortened V by 2 bases and J by 2 bases, and 9 bases separated the two germline ends. Germline CDR1 and CDR2: SGHTA and FQGNSA. This CDR3 contains 14 residues. CDR3 amino acids: CASSLNGLNYGYTF. The CDR3 DNA is TGTGCCAGCAGCTTAAACGGTTTGAACTATGGCTACACCTTC.